The present entry profiles one T cell receptor (beta chain) with its context. This clone was detected a few times. Its antigen is still unknown. Qualities for individual bases were not recorded, and no much larger clone is one base off. The sample is drawn from a study of T cells in tumors after PD-1 blockade (dated by TCRdb to 2018 to 2020). In terms of the full investigation: Patients were excluded if they had prior checkpoint blockade, use of systemic immunosuppressants, or recent radiotherapy or other anti-cancer therapy within 4 weeks. Patients received pembrolizumab 200 mg every 3 weeks or cemiplimab 350 mg every 2 weeks. Ongoing daily vismodegib 150 mg was also given to a subset of patients during anti-PD-1 treatment. On average, tumor samples had roughly 27,000 TCR templates (range about 550-100,000) and thousands of unique clonotypes, around 19-fold deeper than single-cell TCR sequencing. Paired single-cell RNA and TCR sequencing was performed on site-matched tumors from BCC or SCC patients before and after anti-PD-1 therapy. RECIST version 1.1 was used to assess clinical response. Here is what the overall study found, with its caveats: Roughly 40% of TCR clonotypes from the tumor were detected in blood, and certain novel exhausted tumor clones were present in blood collected before treatment, which suggests recruitment from the periphery. Where the novel T cell clones came from was not identified, and possible sources could include lymphoid organs or rare unexpanded clones inside the tumor or in the tumor periphery. Clonal replacement appeared only between pre- and post-treatment samples, not between two pre-treatment samples, arguing against biopsy timing or location artifacts. Most exhausted CD8+ clones that expanded after therapy were novel clonotypes not detected before treatment, suggesting clonal replacement instead of reinvigoration of pre-existing clones.

The sample's time point, from its label and the paper: after anti-PD-1 therapy. The tumor biopsies were site-matched, meaning the biopsies were taken from the same primary tumor before and after PD-1 blockade. Genomic DNA extracted from tumor biopsies or peripheral blood was used for bulk TCRbeta sequencing, with input ranging from about 616 ng to 6,500 ng. Bulk TCRbeta sequencing was performed on remaining biopsy material to increase sensitivity for rare clonotypes compared with single-cell TCR sequencing. Histologically proven advanced or metastatic basal or squamous cell carcinoma was present in all patients, all of whom were poor candidates for surgical resection. The basal cell carcinoma cohort was made up of approximately ten patients, and bulk tumor TCR sequencing was performed for about 8 of these patients. Fresh biopsies were taken from the primary tumor site, and part of the biopsy material was kept in RNAlater for exome and bulk TCR sequencing.

Deep TCRbeta sequencing was performed with the immunoSEQ platform. As for the original processing: Only productive rearrangements were exported from the immunoSEQ Analyzer for further analysis. A two-sided binomial test with a Bonferroni-corrected P below 0.01 was used to call clones that significantly expanded or contracted between timepoints. T cell phenotypes were assigned to bulk TCRbeta clonotypes by matching the clonotypes to single-cell RNA+TCR-seq clones that had the same TCRbeta sequence. Tumor enrichment of a clone was calculated by dividing the clone's tumor frequency by the clone's PBMC frequency, both taken from bulk TCR sequencing. GLIPH was used to group TCRs into specificity groups, clusters of distinct TCRs likely recognizing common antigens via shared CDR3 motifs. The table comes from immuneACCESS by way of TCRdb, which keeps in-frame sequences with V and J called. Part of the clones is missing from these tables; in studies checked, under half for an unresolved V gene and the rest for unknown reasons. For V, J and clone size, that table is used; D and trimming come from the DNA. This sample holds more than 8,000 clones; roughly three fifths were observed only once. 4.5% of the sample is held by the ten biggest clonotypes.

Including cysteine and phenylalanine, the CDR3 has 12 amino acids. Only the CDR3 DNA stays, 36 bases, in frame from base 1. Via the germline V gene, CDR1 is MNHNS and CDR2 SASEGT. Between the V and J ends, shortened by 1 base and 8 bases respectively, the junction contains 9 bases. The receptor chain draws on TRBV6-1 and TRBJ2-7; matching of 5 bases hints at TRBD1 as the D gene. The sample was tumor tissue, taken after anti-PD-1 treatment. This TCR derives from a human donor with basal cell carcinoma. The base sequence is TGTGCCAGCAGTGAAGGACAGAAGAAGCAGTACTTC. This yields the protein CASSEGQKKQYF.